A selection of T cell receptor beta chains follows, all from one sample in a study of blood T cell repertoires in COVID-19. Assay used: immunoSEQ multiplex PCR; TCRdb lists only in-frame clones, some missing. The top ten clones hold around 30% of a sample with under 250,000 clones, approximately 88% of them seen once. The material sequenced was peripheral blood. Receptors were obtained from a man aged 35-49 years with acute or convalescent COVID-19. Both conserved end residues are part of each CDR3. D genes are given only for firm matches. Clone size is stated in some rows and not others, as once, few, many or a class when expanded.

j_gene,d_gene,abundance,v_gene,CDR3aa,CDR3nt
TRBJ1-4,TRBD1,.,TRBV5-1,CASSPDRGREKLFF,TGCGCCAGCAGCCCGGACAGGGGGCGTGAAAAACTGTTTTTT
TRBJ2-1,TRBD1,few,TRBV6-4,CASSAGTGTVYEQFF,TGTGCCAGCAGTGCAGGGACAGGGACGGTGTATGAGCAGTTCTTC
TRBJ2-6,.,.,TRBV7-2,CASSYNSGANVLTF,TGTGCCAGCAGCTATAACTCTGGGGCCAACGTCCTGACTTTC
TRBJ2-3,.,.,TRBV6-5,CASSAQRASTDTQYF,TGTGCCAGCAGCGCACAGAGAGCTAGCACAGATACGCAGTATTTT
TRBJ1-1,.,.,TRBV25-1,CASSDAGTEAFF,TGTGCCAGCAGTGACGCGGGCACTGAAGCTTTCTTT
TRBJ1-4,TRBD1,.,TRBV19,CASSGTATNEKLFF,TGTGCCAGTAGTGGGACAGCAACTAATGAAAAACTGTTTTTT
TRBJ1-2,TRBD1,.,TRBV29-1,CSVGGQGVNYGYTF,TGCAGCGTTGGTGGACAGGGGGTAAACTATGGCTACACCTTC
TRBJ1-4,.,.,TRBV4-3,CASSPGGGWEKLFF,TGCGCCAGCAGCCCCGGCGGTGGATGGGAAAAACTGTTTTTT
TRBJ2-1,TRBD1,.,TRBV7-2,CASSFNSGTGGLNEQFF,TGTGCCAGCAGCTTTAACTCCGGGACAGGGGGGCTGAATGAGCAGTTCTTC
TRBJ2-1,.,few,TRBV7-3,CASSRGLGAQNEQFF,TGTGCCAGCAGCAGAGGGTTGGGAGCTCAAAATGAGCAGTTCTTC
TRBJ1-4,.,.,TRBV5-1,CASRQSPGRANEKLFF,TGCGCCAGCAGACAATCCCCTGGGAGGGCTAATGAAAAACTGTTTTTT
TRBJ2-5,.,once,TRBV2,CASRRGKQETQYF,TGTGCCAGCAGGCGGGGAAAGCAAGAGACCCAGTACTTC
TRBJ2-7,.,.,TRBV15,CATISAGPKRAYEQYF,TGTGCCACCATCTCTGCAGGGCCAAAACGGGCCTACGAGCAGTACTTC
TRBJ1-2,.,.,TRBV2,CASSGDTTNYGYTF,TGTGCCAGCAGTGGGGACACAACTAACTATGGCTACACCTTC
TRBJ2-1,TRBD1,.,TRBV19,CASSMVPGQVNNEQFF,TGTGCCAGTAGTATGGTCCCCGGACAGGTGAACAATGAGCAGTTCTTC
TRBJ2-6,.,once,TRBV5-1,CASSSREAGANVLTF,TGCGCCAGCAGCTCCAGGGAAGCTGGGGCCAACGTCCTGACTTTC
TRBJ1-2,TRBD1,.,TRBV20-1,CSARDDRGLNYGYTF,TGCAGTGCTCGTGACGACAGGGGGCTTAACTATGGCTACACCTTC
TRBJ1-1,.,.,TRBV12-3/TRBV12-4,CASSTGDTEAFF,TGTGCCAGCAGTACGGGAGATACTGAAGCTTTCTTT
TRBJ2-1,TRBD2,.,TRBV6-5,CASGRTSVTYNEQFF,TGTGCCAGTGGGAGGACTAGCGTCACCTACAATGAGCAGTTCTTC
TRBJ1-1,.,.,TRBV7-3,CASSLQGLDTEAFF,TGTGCCAGCAGCTTGCAGGGGCTTGACACTGAAGCTTTCTTT
TRBJ2-5,TRBD1,.,TRBV19,CASSDTGAINQETQYF,TGTGCCAGTAGTGATACAGGGGCGATCAACCAGGAGACCCAGTACTTC
TRBJ1-2,.,.,TRBV9,CASSVVADGNYGYTF,TGTGCCAGCAGCGTAGTGGCAGACGGGAACTATGGCTACACCTTC
TRBJ2-7,TRBD2,.,TRBV18,CASSPYSGTTHEQYF,TGTGCCAGCTCACCTTATAGCGGGACAACCCACGAGCAGTACTTC
TRBJ1-6,.,.,TRBV19,CASTRRQDNSPLHF,TGTGCCAGTACCCGACGGCAGGATAATTCACCCCTCCACTTT
TRBJ2-1,TRBD2,.,TRBV6-2/TRBV6-3,CASSSRREDVNEQFF,TGTGCCAGCAGTTCTCGGCGGGAGGACGTCAATGAGCAGTTCTTC
TRBJ2-1,.,.,TRBV11-2,CASSSIRVAYNEQFF,TGTGCCAGCAGCTCTATACGGGTAGCCTACAATGAGCAGTTCTTC
TRBJ2-1,.,.,TRBV5-1,CASSLEGGPVVEQFF,TGCGCCAGCAGCTTGGAAGGAGGGCCAGTTGTTGAGCAGTTCTTC
TRBJ1-2,TRBD1,many,TRBV9,CASSPSSGQGDGYTF,TGTGCCAGCAGCCCCAGTAGTGGGCAGGGGGATGGCTACACCTTC
TRBJ2-7,TRBD2,.,TRBV6-1,CASSESRLAFSYEQYF,TGTGCCAGCAGTGAAAGTCGACTAGCCTTCTCCTACGAGCAGTACTTC
TRBJ2-2,.,.,TRBV5-1,CASSLFEADRLTGELFF,TGCGCCAGCAGCTTGTTCGAAGCGGACCGGCTCACCGGGGAGCTGTTTTTT
TRBJ2-1,.,.,TRBV11-3,CASSLVTSKYDEQFF,TGTGCCAGCAGCTTAGTAACTAGCAAGTACGATGAGCAGTTCTTC
TRBJ1-1,.,once,TRBV4-1,CASSQISGGTEAFF,TGCGCCAGCAGCCAAATATCGGGGGGCACTGAAGCTTTCTTT
TRBJ1-1,TRBD1,once,TRBV5-1,CASSLGGAGGTEAFF,TGCGCCAGCAGCTTGGGAGGGGCAGGGGGGACTGAAGCTTTCTTT